This T cell receptor (beta chain) was profiled in a study of vaccination and CD4 T cells after COVID-19. The germline gives CDR1 LNHDA, CDR2 SQIVND (reference sequence). V shed 5 bases and J shed 5 bases, with 25 bases lying between them. The CDR3 loop spans 18 amino acids. Stated treatment: roughly 11-day PBMC culture with coronavirus spike peptide pools or control peptides (ViraFEST assay). These CD4+ T cells came from an unexposed donor, sampled before the COVID-19 pandemic (2011-2018). With respect to this clonotype: Its matching antigen is unknown.

CD4+ T cells that had been cultured provided DNA sequenced with the Oncomine TCR Beta short-read assay. TCRdb fed the PCR reads into MiXCR, producing one record per CDR3 protein. The sample shows about 9,600 distinct CDR3 sequences, less than 50% of them seen only once. Sequencing was carried out using CD4+ T cells from blood, cultured in vitro. This rearrangement joins TRBV19 to TRBJ2-1, with TRBD2 as a possible D gene (5 bases). This receptor was obtained from a human donor in good health. The CDR3 coding sequence is TGTGCCAGTAGTCTCCCGCTCCCTGCGCGGGCCCTTAACAATGAGCAGTTCTTC. As protein: CASSLPLPARALNNEQFF.